This T cell receptor (beta chain) was identified during a study of blood T cell repertoires in COVID-19. As for the study in general: Material from acute and convalescent COVID-19 was sourced from the United States, Italy and Spain. The cDNA or gDNA used as material had been derived from T cells, B-cell-depleted T cells, or PBMCs.

Measured with immunoSEQ multiplex PCR; TCRdb has only the in-frame clones, and not every one. The sample has 35,000 to 45,000 clones; around 90% are singletons. A few counts support this clone. Input material: peripheral blood. This clonotype originated in a man aged 60 to 69 with acute or convalescent COVID-19.

CDR3 in amino acids: CASSSGQGARNEQFF. In DNA, the CDR3 is TGCGCCAGCAGCTCCGGACAGGGGGCTAGGAATGAGCAGTTCTTC. The chain carries TRBV5-1 and TRBJ2-1; 11 bases align to TRBD1. The CDR3 contains 15 residues. The germline CDR1 and CDR2 sequences are SGHRS and YFSETQ. After removal of 3 bases from V and 7 bases from J, the junction contained 6 bases not matched to a gene. The full variable domain, its missing parts supplied by reference TRBV5-1 and TRBJ2-1, is KAGVTQTPRYLIKTRGQQVTLSCSPISGHRSVSWYQQTPGQGLQFLFEYFSETQRNKGNFPGRFSGRQFSNSRSEMNVSTLELGDSALYLCASSSGQGARNEQFFGPGTRLTVL.